This entry is about one T cell receptor beta chain. This sample was included in a study of shared clonotypes between healthy human individuals. Whole-study context: Aged between 18 and 49, the donors were two women and a few men.

From germline, CDR1 is SGHDN and CDR2 FVKESK. The CDR3 covers 17 residues. V was clipped by 4 bases and J by 6 bases; unmatched bases: 8. Assay used: immunoSEQ multiplex PCR; TCRdb lists only in-frame clones, some missing. The profile shows about half a million clones, roughly 80% of them singletons. The sequence was collected from a woman in her thirties or forties in good health. Some clones in this sample may be carry-over from other donors' samples. The specimen sequenced was PBMCs. The rearrangement joins TRBV14 to TRBJ2-2; 13 positions agree with TRBD2. The CDR3, as DNA: TGTGCCAGCAGCCGACTACGGACTAGCGGGAGCTCCGGGGAGCTGTTTTTT. Amino acids: CASSRLRTSGSSGELFF.